This passage covers 10 T cell receptor beta chains from one sample sequenced in a study of shared T cell receptors in the human thymus. Clones were sequenced by immunoSEQ multiplex PCR, and TCRdb holds only the in-frame ones, with some missing. The table lists roughly 410,000 clones, roughly 94% of them singletons, with about 0.02% in the top ten. The sequenced sample consisted of thymocytes. These receptors were collected from a human donor.

The chain uses TRBV28 and TRBJ2-5, with TRBD1 matching over 7 bases. The junction had 19 bases not matched to a gene; V was cut back by 4 bases and J by 5 bases. Germline V lookup: CDR1 MDHEN, CDR2 SYDVKM. The CDR3 has 18 residues. CDR3 in DNA: TGTGCCAGCAGTTCATCCACAGGGGAGCTGGCTTGTAGGGAGACCCAGTACTTC. Translated, it gives CASSSSTGELACRETQYF.

The chain carries TRBV4-1 and TRBJ2-7; weak D call: TRBD2 (6 bases). CDR3 size: 15 residues. Germline V gives CDR1 MGHRA, CDR2 YSYEKL. V dropped 5 bases and J dropped 1 base, with 15 bases sitting between them. CDR3 sequence reads: CASSLRDSVSYEQYF. CDR3 coding DNA: TGCGCCAGCAGCTTACGGGACTCTGTATCCTACGAGCAGTACTTC.

The rearrangement links TRBV9 to TRBJ2-7; D may be TRBD2 (6 bases). The CDR3 consists of 15 residues. V was cut by 0 bases and J by 3 bases, with 13 bases left in between. Germline V CDR1 and CDR2: SGDLS, YYNGEE. The CDR3 nucleotides are TGTGCCAGCAGCGTAGGTAAGGGTAGCGGCTACGAGCAGTACTTC. Its protein product is CASSVGKGSGYEQYF.

V and J are TRBV28 and TRBJ2-5, with 16 bases identical to TRBD2. Looked up from germline, CDR1 is MDHEN and CDR2 is SYDVKM. Trimming took 2 bases from V and 5 from J; bases not matched to a gene: 17. CDR3 length equals 21 residues. The CDR3 is CASSLNGWPGLAGGQRETQYF. In DNA, the CDR3 is TGTGCCAGCAGTTTAAATGGGTGGCCGGGACTAGCGGGAGGGCAGAGGGAGACCCAGTACTTC.

V and J are TRBV10-3 and TRBJ1-2; D is uncertain. The ends were cut back, 6 bases at V and 0 bases at J, with 14 bases in the middle. The CDR3 spans 15 residues. Germline V gene lookup returns CDR1 ENHRY and CDR2 SYGVKD. The CDR3 sequence is CAISEKSLPNYGYTF. CDR3 DNA sequence: TGTGCCATCAGCGAAAAAAGTCTTCCTAACTATGGCTACACCTTC.

The gene calls are TRBV7-9 and TRBJ2-1, with 9 nucleotides matching TRBD2. J lost 4 bases, V lost 5 bases, and 9 bases had no gene match. The CDR3 length is 16 residues. Germline CDR1 reads SEHNR; CDR2 reads FQNEAQ (reference sequence). CDR3 DNA sequence: TGTGCCAGCAGCCCCATAGCGAGCGGGGGGTACAATGAGCAGTTCTTC. Translation gives CASSPIASGGYNEQFF.

V and J are TRBV6-5 and TRBJ2-5; D not certain. V lost 4 bases and J 2 bases, leaving 8 bases between the germline ends. The length of the CDR3 is 13 residues. Germline assignment: CDR1 MNHEY and CDR2 SVGAGI. CDR3 nucleotide sequence: TGTGCCAGCAGTTCCCCGGTGCAAGAGACCCAGTACTTC. Protein sequence: CASSSPVQETQYF.

The chain has TRBV7-2 and TRBJ2-1; 8 nucleotides match TRBD2. From germline, CDR1 is SGHTA and CDR2 FQGNSA. The CDR3 has 18 residues. With V trimmed by 3 bases and J by 2 bases, 12 bases remained unmatched. Here the CDR3 DNA reads TGTGCCAGCAGCTTGGTGCTAGCGGGCGGGGGGCCCTACAATGAGCAGTTCTTC. Its protein product is CASSLVLAGGGPYNEQFF.

The chain has TRBV2 and TRBJ2-7; 7 nucleotides match TRBD1. The CDR3 is made up of 14 amino acids. Germline CDR1 reads SNHLY; CDR2 reads FYNNEI. V gave up 5 bases and J gave up 0 bases; unmatched junction bases: 4. CDR3 DNA: TGTGCCAGCAGTCGGGACAGCAGCTCCTACGAGCAGTACTTC. This translates into CASSRDSSSYEQYF.

This chain joins TRBV25-1 and TRBJ2-1; D may be TRBD1 or TRBD2 (6 bases each). The CDR3 is 17 residues long. The V gene lost 5 bases and the J gene lost 0 bases, with 17 bases spanning the gap. Germline V gives CDR1 MGHDK, CDR2 SYGVNS. CDR3 DNA: TGTGCCAGCAGTCCTATAGGGGGACTTAGCTCCTACAATGAGCAGTTCTTC. This codes for CASSPIGGLSSYNEQFF.